The clone carrying this TCR beta chain appeared many times. The target antigen is unknown. This record comes from a study of human T cells and chemical hapten exposure. Study-wide results and caveats: Expanded TCRs formed significantly more large CDR3 similarity clusters than controls.

The CDR3 consists of 14 residues. Per the germline V gene, CDR1 is MNHEY and CDR2 is SMNVEV (reference sequence). The V and J ends lost 5 bases and 5 bases, in that order; junction bases with no gene match: 6. Time point defined: patch test 1, 2 weeks after DPC sensitization. As for treatment: therapeutic diphenylcyclopropenone sensitization with weekly scalp DPC. TCRdb called the RACE reads again in MiXCR, with one record for every CDR3 protein. The sample holds approximately 80,000 distinct CDR3 sequences; approximately 8% are singletons and the top ten take 1.5% to 1.8%. The chain couples TRBV27 to TRBJ2-1; 7 bases align to TRBD2. This receptor was obtained from a woman aged 30 to 39 with alopecia areata. Some clones in this sample may be carry-over from other donors' samples. Material: whole blood, obtained in connection with sensitization to the hapten diphenylcyclopropenone (DPC). The CDR3: CASSAGTTNNEQFF. The CDR3 DNA follows: TGTGCCAGCAGTGCCGGGACTACTAACAATGAGCAGTTCTTC.